The 7 T cell receptor beta chains reported below all come from one sample, sequenced in a study of siplizumab effects on memory and regulatory T cells. The assay was immunoSEQ multiplex PCR, and TCRdb's table has in-frame clones only and misses some. The sample lists some 120,000 clones; about 95% were seen once. The sequenced sample consisted of non-Treg CD4+ T cells sorted from blood. Receptor source: a human donor in good health.

In this sample, this clone turned up once. V and J are TRBV6-1 and TRBJ1-5; a weak D match, TRBD1 (6 bases). The germline gives CDR1 MNHNS, CDR2 SASEGT. Trimming removed 2 bases at V and 7 bases at J, with 21 bases between. The CDR3 is 17 residues long. The CDR3 spells CASSESAGTFSKQPQHF. Written as DNA, the CDR3 is TGTGCCAGCAGTGAATCCGCCGGGACATTTTCCAAACAGCCCCAGCATTTT.

The rearrangement links TRBV19 to TRBJ1-4; D is unresolved. The CDR3 has 15 amino acids. Trimming left V 3 bases short and J 0 bases short, with 8 bases between. Germline CDR1 and CDR2: LNHDA and SQIVND (reference sequence). CDR3 sequence (DNA): TGTGCCAGTAGTATTTCTTATGCAACTAATGAAAAACTGTTTTTT. It is translated as CASSISYATNEKLFF.

The chain has TRBV4-1 and TRBJ2-1; 8 bases map to TRBD2. Losses at the gene ends were 1 base for V and 15 bases for J; bases not matched to a gene: 11. The germline gives CDR1 MGHRA, CDR2 YSYEKL. This CDR3 is 14 amino acids long. The CDR3: CASSQGLAGKKGFF. CDR3 nucleotides: TGCGCCAGCAGCCAAGGGCTAGCGGGTAAGAAAGGGTTCTTC.

V gene TRBV6-1 combines with J gene TRBJ1-1; maybe TRBD1 (5 bases). Germline V lookup: CDR1 MNHNS, CDR2 SASEGT. The germline V and J ends were trimmed by 1 base and 0 bases, with 9 bases remaining between them. The CDR3 consists of 15 residues. The CDR3 bases are TGTGCCAGCAGTGAAGGTTGGGGGATGAACACTGAAGCTTTCTTT. As protein: CASSEGWGMNTEAFF.

This clone was counted only a few times. The V gene is TRBV19, the J gene TRBJ1-5; D gene uncertain. The CDR3 extends over 14 amino acids. Germline V gene sequence: CDR1 LNHDA, CDR2 SQIVND (reference sequence). Trimming took 1 base from V and 4 from J, leaving 8 bases between them. The CDR3 loop reads CASSIAWENQPQHF. CDR3 nucleotides: TGTGCCAGTAGTATAGCGTGGGAAAATCAGCCCCAGCATTTT.

The V call is TRBV5-1, the J call TRBJ2-5, with D possibly being TRBD1 (6 bases). Germline values: CDR1 SGHRS, CDR2 YFSETQ. V lost 3 bases and J 4 bases, leaving 10 bases between the germline ends. CDR3 length: 13 residues. The chain's CDR3 is CASSYTGLETQYF. The CDR3, as DNA: TGCGCCAGCAGCTACACAGGGTTAGAGACCCAGTACTTC.

The chain has TRBV7-6 and TRBJ1-1; D is uncertain. The CDR3 contains 14 residues. Per the germline V gene, CDR1 is SGHVS and CDR2 is FNYEAQ. V was clipped by 1 base and J by 8 bases, with 14 bases between them. CDR3 region: CASSLDTVATEAFF. As DNA, the CDR3 is TGTGCCAGCAGCTTAGACACAGTGGCTACGGAAGCTTTCTTT.